This TCR beta chain was recovered during a study of cytomegalovirus exposure and HLA in healthy donors. Study results and caveats: Available immune exposure information was restricted to CMV serostatus only.

Trimming cost V 3 bases and J 3 bases, with 15 bases left between them. In germline, CDR1 is SGDLS, CDR2 YYNGEE. This CDR3 spans 16 amino acids. Primers included in the PCR were 60 Vbeta and 13 Jbeta primers. The table came from immunoSEQ multiplex PCR; TCRdb's copy has only in-frame clones and leaves some out. The data show around 140,000 clones, with 70% to 80% seen just once and 1.5% to 2% held by the top ten. On this clone itself: Its antigen is not known.

The chain joins TRBV9 to TRBJ2-2; possibly TRBD2 for D (6 bases). The TCR originated in a female donor in good health and CMV-seropositive. The sample taken for sequencing was PBMCs. The CDR3 nucleotides read TGTGCCAGCAGCGACGGTCTAGCGATGGACACCGGGGAGCTGTTTTTT. Protein product: CASSDGLAMDTGELFF.